This TCR beta chain was identified in a study of cytomegalovirus exposure and HLA in healthy donors. Vbeta (60) and Jbeta (13) primers were used in the PCR. The data were produced by immunoSEQ multiplex PCR, yet TCRdb's version contains in-frame clones alone and is incomplete. The sample yields over 95,000 clones, around 73% seen once. Likely unrecorded immune exposures existed in these nominally healthy donors. In its sample, this clone was seen a few times. Trimming shortened V by 0 bases and J by 3 bases, and 15 bases separated the two germline ends. The CDR3 length is 16 residues. The germline gives CDR1 GTSNPN, CDR2 SVGIG (reference sequence).

This receptor was obtained from a man between 35 and 55 years old in good health and CMV-seronegative. This chain connects TRBV30 to TRBJ1-3, with D perhaps matching TRBD1 (6 bases). The specimen was PBMCs. CDR3 loop: CAWSVPTQGGGNTIYF. DNA of the CDR3: TGTGCCTGGAGTGTTCCTACACAGGGCGGTGGAAACACCATATATTTT.